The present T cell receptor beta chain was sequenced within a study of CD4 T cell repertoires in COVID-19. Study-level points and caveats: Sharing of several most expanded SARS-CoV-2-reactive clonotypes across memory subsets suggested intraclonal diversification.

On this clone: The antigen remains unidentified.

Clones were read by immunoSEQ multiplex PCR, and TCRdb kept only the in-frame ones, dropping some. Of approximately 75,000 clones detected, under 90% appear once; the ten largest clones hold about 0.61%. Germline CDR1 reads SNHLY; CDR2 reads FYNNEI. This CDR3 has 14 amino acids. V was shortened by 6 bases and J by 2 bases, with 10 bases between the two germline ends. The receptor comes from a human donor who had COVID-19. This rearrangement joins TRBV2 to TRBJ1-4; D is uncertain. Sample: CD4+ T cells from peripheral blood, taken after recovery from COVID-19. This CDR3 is CASRNRETNEKLFF. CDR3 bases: TGTGCCAGCAGGAACCGCGAGACTAATGAAAAACTGTTTTTT.